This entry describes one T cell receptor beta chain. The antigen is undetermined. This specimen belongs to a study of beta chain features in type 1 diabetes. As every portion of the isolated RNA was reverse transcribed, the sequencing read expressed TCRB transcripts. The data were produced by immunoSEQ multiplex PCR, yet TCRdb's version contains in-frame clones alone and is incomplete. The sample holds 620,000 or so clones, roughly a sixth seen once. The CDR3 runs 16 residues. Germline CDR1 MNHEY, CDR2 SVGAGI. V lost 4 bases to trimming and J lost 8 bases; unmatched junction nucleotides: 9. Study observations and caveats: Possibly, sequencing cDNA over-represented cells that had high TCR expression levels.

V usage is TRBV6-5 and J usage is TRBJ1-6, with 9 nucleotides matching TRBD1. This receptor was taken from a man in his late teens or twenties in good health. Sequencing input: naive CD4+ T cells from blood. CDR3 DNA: TGTGCCAGCAGTTCCTCGGGACAGGGCGTTTATTCACCCCTCCACTTT. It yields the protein CASSSSGQGVYSPLHF.